This TCR beta chain was identified in a study of T cell responses to AZD1222 COVID-19 vaccine. Study-level findings and limits: Sampling captured repertoires only after the peak T cell response. Just a handful of AZD1222 recipients tested seropositive at baseline. Nearly half of spike-specific TCRs reportedly go after variant regions that carry no mutations.

The CDR3 is 13 amino acids. Germline loops: CDR1 SNHLY, CDR2 FYNNEI. J lost 6 bases, V lost 6 bases, and 4 bases had no gene match. To note about this clone: The antigen is undetermined.

This table comes from immunoSEQ multiplex PCR, and its TCRdb copy is limited to in-frame clones, with some not included. The sample holds about 110,000 clones; about 90% are singletons and the top ten take about 5%. The sample was peripheral blood, taken 28 days after the second AZD1222 dose. V is TRBV2 and J is TRBJ2-2; TRBD1 matches 7 bases. This sequence was found in an adult who received the AZD1222 COVID-19 vaccine. The DNA of the CDR3 is TGTGCCAGCAGACCCCAGGGGGCCGGGGAGCTGTTTTTT. Its translation: CASRPQGAGELFF.